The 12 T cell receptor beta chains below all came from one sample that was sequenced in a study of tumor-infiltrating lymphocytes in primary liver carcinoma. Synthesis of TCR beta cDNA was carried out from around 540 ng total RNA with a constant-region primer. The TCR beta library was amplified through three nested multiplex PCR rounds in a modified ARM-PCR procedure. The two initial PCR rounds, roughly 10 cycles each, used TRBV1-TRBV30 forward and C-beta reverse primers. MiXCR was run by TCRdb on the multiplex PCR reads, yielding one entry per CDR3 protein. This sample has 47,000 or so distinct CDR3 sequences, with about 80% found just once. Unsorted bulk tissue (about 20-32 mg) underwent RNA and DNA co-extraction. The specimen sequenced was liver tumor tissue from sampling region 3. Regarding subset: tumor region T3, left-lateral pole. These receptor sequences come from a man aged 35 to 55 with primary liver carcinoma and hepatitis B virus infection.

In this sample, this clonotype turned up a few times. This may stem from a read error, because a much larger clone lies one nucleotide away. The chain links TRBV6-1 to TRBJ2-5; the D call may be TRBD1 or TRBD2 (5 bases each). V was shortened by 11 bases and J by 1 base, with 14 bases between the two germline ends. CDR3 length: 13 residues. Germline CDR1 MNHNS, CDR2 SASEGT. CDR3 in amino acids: CAGTREIQETQYF. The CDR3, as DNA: TGTGCCGGCACCAGGGAGATCCAAGAGACCCAGTACTTC.

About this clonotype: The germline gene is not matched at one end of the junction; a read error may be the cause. The CDR3 DNA follows: TGTGCCAGCAATTACGGTGGAGGGCTCGGTGAGCAGTACTTC. Translating gives CASNYGGGLGEQYF. The rearrangement joins TRBV6-5 to TRBJ2-7, with D possibly being TRBD2 (6 bases). CDR1 and CDR2 from the germline V gene are MNHEY and SVGAGI. This CDR3 spans 14 amino acids.

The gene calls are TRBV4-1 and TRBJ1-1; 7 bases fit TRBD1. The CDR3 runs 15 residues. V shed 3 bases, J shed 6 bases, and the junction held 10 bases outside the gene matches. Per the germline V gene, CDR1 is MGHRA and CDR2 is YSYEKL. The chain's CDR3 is CASSQLRGGDAEAFF. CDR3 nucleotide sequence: TGCGCCAGCAGCCAGCTCAGGGGGGGTGACGCTGAAGCTTTCTTT.

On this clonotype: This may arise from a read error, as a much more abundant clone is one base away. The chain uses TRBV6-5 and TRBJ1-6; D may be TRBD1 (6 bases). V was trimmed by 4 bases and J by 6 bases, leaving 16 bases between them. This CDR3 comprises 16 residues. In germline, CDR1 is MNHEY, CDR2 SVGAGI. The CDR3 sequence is CASSWGRGVTNSPLHF. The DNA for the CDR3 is TGTGCCAGCAGTTGGGGTAGGGGGGTCACTAATTCACCCCTCCACTTT.

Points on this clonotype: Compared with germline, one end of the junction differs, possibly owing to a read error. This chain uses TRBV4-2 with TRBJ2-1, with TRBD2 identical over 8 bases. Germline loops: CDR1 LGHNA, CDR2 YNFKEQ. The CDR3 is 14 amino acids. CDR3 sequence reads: CASSQVLAEVEQFF. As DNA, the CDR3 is TGTGCCAGCAGTCAAGTACTAGCGGAAGTTGAGCAGTTCTTC.

The CDR3 DNA reads TGTGCCAGCAGTCTCCAGGCGGGAGGGTCGGGGGATAAGCAGTTCTTC. Protein sequence: CASSLQAGGSGDKQFF. The V and J genes are TRBV12-3 or TRBV12-4 and TRBJ2-1; 9 bases align to TRBD2. This CDR3 has 16 residues. The trim removed 5 bases at V and 11 bases at J, leaving 16 bases unmatched.

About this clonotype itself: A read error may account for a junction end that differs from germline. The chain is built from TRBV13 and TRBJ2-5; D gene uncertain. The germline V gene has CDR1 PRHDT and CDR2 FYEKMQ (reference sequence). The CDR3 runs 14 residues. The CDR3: CANSLRSSRETQYF. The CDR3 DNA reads TGTGCCAACAGCTTACGGTCAAGCAGAGAGACCCAGTACTTC.

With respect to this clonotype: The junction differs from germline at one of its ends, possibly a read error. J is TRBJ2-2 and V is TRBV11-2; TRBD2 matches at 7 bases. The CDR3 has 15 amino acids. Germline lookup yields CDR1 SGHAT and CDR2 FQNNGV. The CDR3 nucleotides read TGTGTCAGCAGGATGGTAGCGGGTGTATCCGGGGAGCTGCTTTTT. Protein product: CVSRMVAGVSGELLF.

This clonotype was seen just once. This chain's CDR3 is CASSFSIASTEAFF. The CDR3 coding sequence is TGTGCCAGCAGTTTCTCGATTGCGTCCACTGAAGCTTTCTTT. The chain recombines TRBV6-6 with TRBJ1-1; unclear D gene. Germline lookup yields CDR1 MNHNY and CDR2 SVGAGI (reference sequence). CDR3 length equals 14 residues. Trimming took 4 bases from V and 4 from J, leaving 13 bases between them.

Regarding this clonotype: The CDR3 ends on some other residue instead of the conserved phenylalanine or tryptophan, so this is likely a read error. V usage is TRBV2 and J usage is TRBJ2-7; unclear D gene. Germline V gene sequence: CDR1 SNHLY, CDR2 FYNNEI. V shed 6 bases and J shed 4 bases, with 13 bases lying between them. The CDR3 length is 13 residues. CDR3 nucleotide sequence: TGTGCCAGCAGCACCCAAAGATTATACGAGCAGTACTCC. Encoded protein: CASSTQRLYEQYS.

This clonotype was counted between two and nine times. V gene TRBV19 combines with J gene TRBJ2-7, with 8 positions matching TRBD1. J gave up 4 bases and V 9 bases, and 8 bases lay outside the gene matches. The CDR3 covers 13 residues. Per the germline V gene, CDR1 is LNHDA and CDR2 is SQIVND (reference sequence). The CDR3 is CASRQGNQYEQYF. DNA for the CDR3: TGTGCCAGCCGACAGGGGAATCAGTACGAGCAGTACTTC.

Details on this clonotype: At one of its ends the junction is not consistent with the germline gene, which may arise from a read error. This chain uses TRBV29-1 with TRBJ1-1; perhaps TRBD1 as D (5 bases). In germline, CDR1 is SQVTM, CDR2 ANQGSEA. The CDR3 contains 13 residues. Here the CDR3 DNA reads TGCAGCGTTGTGCACAGTTCGGACACTGACGCTTTCTTT. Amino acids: CSVVHSSDTDAFF.